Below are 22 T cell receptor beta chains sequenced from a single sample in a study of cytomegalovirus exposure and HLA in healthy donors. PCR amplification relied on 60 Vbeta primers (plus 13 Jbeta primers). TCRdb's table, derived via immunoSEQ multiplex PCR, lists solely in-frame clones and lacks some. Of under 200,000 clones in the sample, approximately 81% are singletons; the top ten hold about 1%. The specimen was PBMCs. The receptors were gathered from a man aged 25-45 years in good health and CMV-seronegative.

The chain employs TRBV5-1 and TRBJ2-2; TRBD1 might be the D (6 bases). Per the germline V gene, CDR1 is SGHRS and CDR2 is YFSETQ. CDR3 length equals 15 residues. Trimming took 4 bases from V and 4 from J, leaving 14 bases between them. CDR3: CASSQTTGSTGELFF. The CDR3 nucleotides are TGCGCCAGCAGCCAAACTACAGGGTCCACCGGGGAGCTGTTTTTT.

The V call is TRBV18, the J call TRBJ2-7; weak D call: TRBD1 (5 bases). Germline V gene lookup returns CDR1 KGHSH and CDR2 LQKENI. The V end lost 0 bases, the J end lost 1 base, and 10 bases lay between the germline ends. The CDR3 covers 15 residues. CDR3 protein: CASSPPQGSSYEQYF. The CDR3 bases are TGTGCCAGCTCACCACCGCAGGGTTCTTCCTACGAGCAGTACTTC.

In DNA, the CDR3 is TGTGCCAGCAGAGCGGGACTAGCGGGAGTGGAAACCGGGGAGCTGTTTTTT. Translated, it gives CASRAGLAGVETGELFF. The chain uses TRBV6-4 and TRBJ2-2; 14 bases match TRBD2. V trimming: 6 bases; J trimming: 5 bases; junction bases outside the gene matches: 8. The CDR3 runs to 17 residues. Germline lookup yields CDR1 MRHNA and CDR2 SNTAGT.

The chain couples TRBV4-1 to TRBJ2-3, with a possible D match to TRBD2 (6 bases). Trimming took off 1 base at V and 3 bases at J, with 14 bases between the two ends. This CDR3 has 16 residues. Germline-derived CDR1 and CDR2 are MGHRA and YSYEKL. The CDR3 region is CASSQGDLFVTDTQYF. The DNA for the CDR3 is TGCGCCAGCAGCCAAGGGGACTTATTTGTGACAGATACGCAGTATTTT.

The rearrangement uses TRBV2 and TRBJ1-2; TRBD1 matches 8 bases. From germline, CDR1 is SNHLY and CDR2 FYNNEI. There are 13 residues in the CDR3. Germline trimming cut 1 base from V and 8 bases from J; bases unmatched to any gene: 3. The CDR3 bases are TGTGCCAGCAGTGAAGGTACAGGGGGAGGCTACACCTTC. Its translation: CASSEGTGGGYTF.

The CDR3, as DNA: TGTGCCAGCAGTCCGGAGACCGGAAACACTGAAGCTTTCTTT. This encodes CASSPETGNTEAFF. J is TRBJ1-1 and V is TRBV28; D is uncertain. The V and J ends lost 5 bases and 2 bases respectively, with 12 bases between them. CDR3 length equals 14 residues. From germline, CDR1 is MDHEN and CDR2 SYDVKM.

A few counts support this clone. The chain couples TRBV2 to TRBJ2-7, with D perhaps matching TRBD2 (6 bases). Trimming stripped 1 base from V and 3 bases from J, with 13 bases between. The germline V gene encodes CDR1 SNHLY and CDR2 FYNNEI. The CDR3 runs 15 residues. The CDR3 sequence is CASSEVGGKSYEQYF. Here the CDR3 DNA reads TGTGCCAGCAGTGAAGTAGGAGGGAAAAGCTACGAGCAGTACTTC.

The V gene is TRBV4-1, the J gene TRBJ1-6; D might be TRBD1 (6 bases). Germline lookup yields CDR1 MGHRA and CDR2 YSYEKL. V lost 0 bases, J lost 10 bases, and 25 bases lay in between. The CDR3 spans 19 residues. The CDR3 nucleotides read TGCGCCAGCAGCCAAGATTTGGGCAGGGGCCTTTCTTATGGATCACCCCTCCACTTT. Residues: CASSQDLGRGLSYGSPLHF.

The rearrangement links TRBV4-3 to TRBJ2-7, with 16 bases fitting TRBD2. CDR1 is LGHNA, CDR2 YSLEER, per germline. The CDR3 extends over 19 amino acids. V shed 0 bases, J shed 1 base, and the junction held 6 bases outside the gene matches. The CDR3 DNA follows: TGCGCCAGCAGCCAAGATCGGGGGACTAGCGGGGGGGCTTCCTACGAGCAGTACTTC. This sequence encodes CASSQDRGTSGGASYEQYF.

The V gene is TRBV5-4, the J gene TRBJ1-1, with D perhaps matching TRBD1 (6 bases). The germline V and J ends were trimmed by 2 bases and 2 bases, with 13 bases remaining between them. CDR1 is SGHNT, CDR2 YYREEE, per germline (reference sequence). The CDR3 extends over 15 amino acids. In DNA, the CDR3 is TGTGCCAGCAGCTTTCCAGGGGCAGGAAACACTGAAGCTTTCTTT. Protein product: CASSFPGAGNTEAFF.

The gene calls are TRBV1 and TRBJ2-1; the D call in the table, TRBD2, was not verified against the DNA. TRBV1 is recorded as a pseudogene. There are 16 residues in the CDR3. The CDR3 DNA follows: TGCACCAGCAGCCAATCCTCCGGGACTAGCGACAATGAGCAGTTCTTC. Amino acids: CTSSQSSGTSDNEQFF.

The DNA for the CDR3 is TGTGCCAGCAGCCAAGTAGGTGACAGCCGCGAGCAGTTCTTC. Its translation is CASSQVGDSREQFF. The chain uses TRBV4-2 and TRBJ2-1, with TRBD1 as a possible D gene (5 bases). Germline CDR1 is LGHNA and CDR2 is YNFKEQ. The CDR3 length is 14 residues. Trimming removed 1 base from V and 10 bases from J, with 14 bases in between.

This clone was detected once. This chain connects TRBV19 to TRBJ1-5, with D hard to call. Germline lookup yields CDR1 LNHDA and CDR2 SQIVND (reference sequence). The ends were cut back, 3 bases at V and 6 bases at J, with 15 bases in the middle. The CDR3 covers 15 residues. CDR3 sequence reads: CASSIRLGGVQPQHF. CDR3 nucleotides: TGTGCCAGTAGTATTAGACTGGGAGGAGTTCAGCCCCAGCATTTT.

CDR3 residues: CASSSETRTGSAEAFF. As DNA, the CDR3 is TGTGCCAGCAGCTCGGAAACGAGAACAGGATCGGCTGAAGCTTTCTTT. J is TRBJ1-1 and V is TRBV5-4, with D tentatively TRBD1 (5 bases). Trimming left V 3 bases short and J 6 bases short, with 21 bases between. The CDR3 is made up of 16 amino acids. CDR1 SGHNT and CDR2 YYREEE come from the germline V gene (reference sequence).

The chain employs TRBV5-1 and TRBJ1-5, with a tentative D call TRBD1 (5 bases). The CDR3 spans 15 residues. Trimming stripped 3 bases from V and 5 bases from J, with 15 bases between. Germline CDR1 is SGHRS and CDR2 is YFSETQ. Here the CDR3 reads CASSYSSGVDQPQHF. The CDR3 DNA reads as TGCGCCAGCAGCTATTCTTCGGGGGTGGATCAGCCCCAGCATTTT.

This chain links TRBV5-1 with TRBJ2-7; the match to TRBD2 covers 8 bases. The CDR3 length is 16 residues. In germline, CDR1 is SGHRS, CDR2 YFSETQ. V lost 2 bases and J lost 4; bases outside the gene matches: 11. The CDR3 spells CASSFPPGGDIYEQYF. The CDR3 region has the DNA TGCGCCAGCAGCTTTCCGCCGGGAGGGGACATTTACGAGCAGTACTTC.

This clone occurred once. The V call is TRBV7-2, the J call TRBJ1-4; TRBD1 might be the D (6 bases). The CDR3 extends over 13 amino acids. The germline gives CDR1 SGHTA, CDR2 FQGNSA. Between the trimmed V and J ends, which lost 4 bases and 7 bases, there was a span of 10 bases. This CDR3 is CASSSQGSEKLFF. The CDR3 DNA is TGTGCCAGCAGCTCACAGGGAAGTGAAAAACTGTTTTTT.

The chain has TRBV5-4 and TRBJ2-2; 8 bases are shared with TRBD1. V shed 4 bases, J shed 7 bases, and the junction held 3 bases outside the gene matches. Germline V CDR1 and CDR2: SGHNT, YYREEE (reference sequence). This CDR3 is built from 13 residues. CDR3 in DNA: TGTGCCAGCAGCCGGGACAGGATCGGGGAGCTGTTTTTT. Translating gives CASSRDRIGELFF. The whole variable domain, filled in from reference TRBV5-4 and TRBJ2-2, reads ETGVTQSPTHLIKTRGQQVTLRCSSQSGHNTVSWYQQALGQGPQFIFQYYREEENGRGNFPPRFSGLQFPNYSSELNVNALELDDSALYLCASSRDRIGELFFGEGSRLTVL.

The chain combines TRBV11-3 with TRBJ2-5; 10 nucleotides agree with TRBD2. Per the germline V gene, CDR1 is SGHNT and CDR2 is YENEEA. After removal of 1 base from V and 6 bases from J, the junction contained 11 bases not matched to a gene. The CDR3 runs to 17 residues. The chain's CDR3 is CASSLVGGLAGEQTQYF. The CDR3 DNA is TGTGCCAGCAGCTTAGTGGGGGGGCTAGCGGGAGAGCAGACCCAGTACTTC.

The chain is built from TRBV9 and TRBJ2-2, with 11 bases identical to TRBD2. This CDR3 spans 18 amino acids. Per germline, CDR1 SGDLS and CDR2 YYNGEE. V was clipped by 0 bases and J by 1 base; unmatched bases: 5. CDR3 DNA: TGTGCCAGCAGCGTAGTAGCGGGGGGGCGGAAGAACACCGGGGAGCTGTTTTTT. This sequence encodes CASSVVAGGRKNTGELFF.

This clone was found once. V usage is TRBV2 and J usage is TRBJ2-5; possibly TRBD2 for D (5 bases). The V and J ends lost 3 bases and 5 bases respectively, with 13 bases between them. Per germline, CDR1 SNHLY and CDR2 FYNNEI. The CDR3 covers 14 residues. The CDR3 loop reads CASSDGPRGETQYF. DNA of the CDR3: TGTGCCAGCAGTGATGGGCCTAGAGGGGAGACCCAGTACTTC.

Written as DNA, the CDR3 is TGTGCCAGCAGTTCCTCGGGGGGGGGACGAGAGACCCAGTACTTC. Protein sequence: CASSSSGGGRETQYF. The chain carries TRBV6-6 and TRBJ2-5; 8 bases match TRBD2. CDR1 MNHNY and CDR2 SVGAGI come from the germline V gene (reference sequence). This CDR3 is 15 amino acids long. Trimming at V came to 4 bases and at J to 4 bases, leaving 8 bases not matched to a gene.